This passage covers 3 T cell receptor beta chains from one sample sequenced in a study of blood T cell repertoires in COVID-19. Clones were read by immunoSEQ multiplex PCR, and TCRdb kept only the in-frame ones, dropping some. The sample lists roughly 240,000 clones; about nine tenths were seen once. Source material: PBMCs or T cells enriched from blood (not recorded which). The receptor set was obtained from a woman aged 35 to 49 with acute COVID-19.

V gene TRBV3-1 (or the pseudogene TRBV3-2) combines with J gene TRBJ2-3; D unclear. The V gene lost 7 bases and the J gene lost 2 bases, with 7 bases spanning the gap. The germline gives CDR1 LGHDT, CDR2 YNNKEL (reference sequence). The CDR3 length is 12 residues. CDR3: CASTNYTDTQYF. CDR3 DNA sequence: TGTGCCAGCACCAACTACACAGATACGCAGTATTTT.

V usage is TRBV6-4 and J usage is TRBJ1-2; 9 nucleotides align to TRBD1. J was trimmed by 6 bases and V by 6 bases; bases with no gene match: 5. This CDR3 is built from 13 residues. Germline CDR1 and CDR2: MRHNA and SNTAGT. CDR3 sequence (DNA): TGTGCCAGCAGAGAACAGGGGGCGGATGGCTACACCTTC. It encodes CASREQGADGYTF.

J is TRBJ2-2 and V is TRBV5-1; weak D call: TRBD1 (6 bases). The V end was cut by 4 bases, the J end by 7 bases, with 17 bases between. Germline V gene data show CDR1 as SGHRS and CDR2 as YFSETQ. CDR3 length: 15 residues. CDR3 nucleotide sequence: TGCGCCAGCAGCAAACCAATAATGACAGGCGGGGAGCTGTTTTTT. It codes for CASSKPIMTGGELFF.